This paragraph reports one TCR beta chain. Antigen unknown. Following 10 days of culture, CD4+ T cells were isolated. All study participants received two doses of BNT162b2 or mRNA-1273 vaccine. On both days 3 and 7, half of the culture medium was replaced with IL-2 medium. This CDR3 is 20 amino acids long. Germline CDR1 and CDR2: LNHNV and YYDKDF (reference sequence). V was pared by 1 base and J by 2 bases, with 13 bases of the junction left unmatched. This table comes from immunoSEQ multiplex PCR, and its TCRdb copy is limited to in-frame clones, with some not included. The sample includes about 73,000 clones, nearly 75% of them seen just once. The data were taken from a study of vaccination effects on CD4 cells after COVID-19. Study summary: Post-vaccine specimens were collected at a median of 72 days following the second dose.

Overall study results and limits: Late after vaccination, infection- and vaccine-induced clones showed marked clonal contraction.

The sample in question was CD4+ T cells from PBMCs cultured without peptide, obtained after COVID-19 vaccination. The V gene is TRBV15, the J gene TRBJ2-3; 12 nucleotides align to TRBD2. This sequence was found in a human donor who received a COVID-19 vaccine. CDR3 sequence (DNA): TGTGCCACCAGCAGAGGGTCGGTGGTGAGGACTAGCGGGGCCACAGATACGCAGTATTTT. Amino acid sequence: CATSRGSVVRTSGATDTQYF.